This T cell receptor (beta chain) was identified in a study of blood T cell repertoires in COVID-19. Study summary: Samples representing acute and convalescent COVID-19 were sourced from the United States, Italy and Spain. T cells, B-cell-depleted T cells, or PBMCs supplied cDNA or gDNA.

On this clone: One end of the junction fails to match germline, which may point to a read error.

Germline-derived CDR1 and CDR2 are SNHLY and FYNNEI. CDR3 length equals 14 residues. Original data processing: For nucleated cells, counts were estimated from reference gene primer amplification. Assay: immunoSEQ multiplex PCR; the TCRdb copy retains only in-frame clones and omits some. Clonal size and the V and J genes are those of that table, whereas D and trimming came from the DNA. The repertoire holds approximately 61,000 clones, with approximately 77% as singletons. The rearrangement joins TRBV2 to TRBJ1-5; 7 bases are shared with TRBD1. Sequenced input: peripheral blood. This TCR came from a human donor in a cohort sampled during active COVID-19. The CDR3 is CASREGTDNQPQHF. The CDR3 nucleotides are TGTGCCAGCAGAGAAGGGACAGATAATCAGCCCCAGCATTTT.